The next 7 T cell receptor beta chains were all read from a single sample in a study of blood T cell repertoires in COVID-19. The repertoire was sequenced with immunoSEQ multiplex PCR; TCRdb's copy has only in-frame clones and lacks some. The sample lists about 200,000 clones, around 81% occurring once. Sequencing used peripheral blood. The receptors here all came from a man in his fifties or sixties with COVID-19, enrolled during active disease.

Worth noting for this clone: A read error is possible here, since a much larger clone lies one base away. The same CDR3 arises from other DNA sequences in this sample as well. The rearrangement uses TRBV7-2 and TRBJ1-1, with D maybe TRBD1 (5 bases). Germline V gives CDR1 SGHTA, CDR2 FQGNSA. CDR3 length: 13 residues. Trimming removed 2 bases at V and 1 base at J, with 5 bases between. The chain's CDR3 is CASSLTGNTEAFF. CDR3 nucleotide sequence: TGTGCCAGCAGCTTAACAGGGAACACTGAAGCTTTCTTT.

This chain links TRBV25-1 with TRBJ2-3; 9 positions agree with TRBD2. The J segment lost 5 bases and the V segment lost 8 bases, leaving 11 bases of the junction unmatched. Germline assignment: CDR1 MGHDK and CDR2 SYGVNS. The CDR3 length is 15 residues. CDR3 sequence reads: CASQRAGGAGDTQYF. The CDR3 nucleotides are TGTGCCAGCCAGAGAGCGGGAGGCGCGGGAGATACGCAGTATTTT.

The chain recombines TRBV6-5 with TRBJ1-1; D may be TRBD1 (6 bases). This CDR3 is built from 15 residues. Trimming took 7 bases from V and 4 from J, leaving 19 bases between them. Germline V CDR1 and CDR2: MNHEY, SVGAGI. The CDR3 DNA is TGTGCCAGCACCGGAAGAGGGGGATTTTTCACTGAAGCTTTCTTT. As protein: CASTGRGGFFTEAFF.

This clone turned up a few times. The rearrangement joins TRBV7-9 to TRBJ2-1; D unclear. The CDR3 covers 11 residues. The V and J ends lost 3 bases and 7 bases respectively, with 4 bases between them. CDR1 is SEHNR and CDR2 is FQNEAQ in the germline V gene (reference sequence). CDR3: CASSLRNEQFF. The CDR3 bases are TGTGCCAGCAGCTTGAGGAATGAGCAGTTCTTC.

This chain connects TRBV29-1 to TRBJ1-5; unclear D gene. Germline lookup yields CDR1 SQVTM and CDR2 ANQGSEA. The CDR3 has 12 residues. V lost 7 bases and J 3 bases, leaving 10 bases between the germline ends. The CDR3 nucleotides read TGCAGCGCCGGGGAGCCCAATCAGCCCCAGCATTTT. This codes for CSAGEPNQPQHF.

The rearrangement joins TRBV6-5 to TRBJ1-2; 8 bases are shared with TRBD1. This CDR3 is 15 amino acids long. The germline V gene encodes CDR1 MNHEY and CDR2 SVGAGI. The J segment lost 2 bases and the V segment lost 4 bases, leaving 6 bases of the junction unmatched. CDR3 protein: CASSSSGGANYGYTF. As DNA, the CDR3 is TGTGCCAGCAGTTCATCAGGGGGCGCAAACTATGGCTACACCTTC.

The rearrangement uses TRBV29-1 and TRBJ1-2; TRBD1 aligns across 7 bases. The V gene end was trimmed by 6 bases and the J gene end by 7 bases; junction bases not matched to a gene: 8. The germline CDR1 and CDR2 sequences are SQVTM and ANQGSEA. The CDR3 is made up of 12 amino acids. CDR3 DNA sequence: TGCAGCGTCCCGGGACAGATCGTTGGCTACACCTTC. It yields the protein CSVPGQIVGYTF.